This entry describes one TCR beta chain. Germline CDR1 reads LGHDT; CDR2 reads YNNKEL (reference sequence). This CDR3 has 18 amino acids. V trimming: 0 bases; J trimming: 3 bases; junction bases outside the gene matches: 11. The source of the sample is a study of blood T cell repertoires in COVID-19. Measured with immunoSEQ multiplex PCR; TCRdb has only the in-frame clones, and not every one. Of tens of thousands of clones in the sample, 83% were seen once. The V call is TRBV3-1 (or the pseudogene TRBV3-2), the J call TRBJ2-3; 8 nucleotides agree with TRBD2. This clonotype was sampled from a woman of 80 years or more with active or convalescent COVID-19. The sample was peripheral blood. The CDR3: CASSQDLPSGSKTDTQYF. The CDR3 DNA sequence: TGTGCCAGCAGCCAAGATTTGCCCAGCGGGAGTAAAACAGATACGCAGTATTTT.